The 24 T cell receptor beta chains below were found in one sample sequenced in a study of blood T cell repertoires in COVID-19 (dated by TCRdb to the early 2020s). Library prep was done by the immunoSEQ multiplex PCR assay. TCRdb limited this immuneACCESS table to in-frame rearrangements with V and J called. A share of clones is missing; checked studies link under half to unresolved V genes, and the rest is unexplained. The sample table contains around 150,000 clones; only one count was recorded for around 87% of them. The biggest ten clones account for approximately 3% of the sample. The source material was peripheral blood. The receptors were sampled from a woman aged 55-70 years with active COVID-19.

The rearrangement links TRBV18 to TRBJ2-4; weak D call: TRBD2 (6 bases). V lost 0 bases, J lost 1 base, and 13 bases lay in between. Germline V gene lookup returns CDR1 KGHSH and CDR2 LQKENI. This CDR3 spans 17 amino acids. The CDR3 bases are TGTGCCAGCTCACCACCTAGGCGGGAAGGGGCCAAAAACATTCAGTACTTC. Translation: CASSPPRREGAKNIQYF.

The chain recombines TRBV19 with TRBJ2-1, with TRBD2 matching 9 bases. The ends lost 6 bases at V and 9 bases at J; junction bases unmatched: 9. Germline V gene lookup returns CDR1 LNHDA and CDR2 SQIVND (reference sequence). This CDR3 has 14 amino acids. In nucleotides, the CDR3 is TGTGCCAGTAGGGGACTAGCCGGTTCCAGTGAGCAGTTCTTC. Translating it yields CASRGLAGSSEQFF.

The V gene is TRBV4-3, the J gene TRBJ1-6; D remains unclear. CDR1 is LGHNA and CDR2 is YSLEER in the germline V gene. The germline V and J ends were trimmed by 0 bases and 8 bases, with 5 bases remaining between them. The CDR3 covers 13 residues. CDR3 sequence reads: CASSQDNYSPLHF. Written as DNA, the CDR3 is TGCGCCAGCAGCCAAGATAATTATTCACCCCTCCACTTT.

The CDR3: CASSLARRTHRDRAYEQYF. The DNA for the CDR3 is TGTGCCAGCAGCTTAGCGCGACGAACCCACCGGGACAGGGCATACGAGCAGTACTTC. The chain is built from TRBV7-8 and TRBJ2-7, with 9 nucleotides matching TRBD1. CDR1 and CDR2 (germline): SGHVS, FQNEAQ. V was clipped by 0 bases and J by 4 bases; unmatched bases: 16. The CDR3 sequence is 19 residues long.

This clone was counted once. V usage is TRBV7-9 and J usage is TRBJ2-2; 7 bases line up with TRBD2. The germline V gene has CDR1 SEHNR and CDR2 FQNEAQ (reference sequence). Trimming removed 3 bases from V and 2 bases from J; junction bases left unmatched: 6. This CDR3 spans 16 amino acids. CDR3 in amino acids: CASSFGLGKNTGELFF. CDR3 in DNA: TGTGCCAGCAGCTTCGGACTAGGAAAAAACACCGGGGAGCTGTTTTTT. Supplemented by reference TRBV7-9 and TRBJ2-2, the full variable domain reads DTGVSQNPRHKITKRGQNVTFRCDPISEHNRLYWYRQTLGQGPEFLTYFQNEAQLEKSRLLSDRFSAERPKGSFSTLEIQRTEQGDSAMYLCASSFGLGKNTGELFFGEGSRLTVL.

The chain employs TRBV7-3 and TRBJ2-1, with 10 bases aligning to TRBD2. Trimming at V came to 0 bases and at J to 3 bases, leaving 2 bases not matched to a gene. This CDR3 is built from 16 residues. Germline V lookup: CDR1 SGHTA, CDR2 FQGTGA. In DNA, the CDR3 is TGTGCCAGCAGCTTAACGGCTAGCGGGAGCTACAATGAGCAGTTCTTC. Translation: CASSLTASGSYNEQFF.

The chain recombines TRBV7-9 with TRBJ2-7; D perhaps matches TRBD2 (7 bases). Trimming shortened V by 0 bases and J by 0 bases, and 12 bases separated the two germline ends. Germline V gives CDR1 SEHNR, CDR2 FQNEAQ (reference sequence). CDR3 length equals 16 residues. CDR3 sequence: CASSLAGGGGSYEQYF. The CDR3 nucleotides read TGTGCCAGCAGCTTAGCGGGAGGGGGGGGCTCCTACGAGCAGTACTTC.

The chain combines TRBV7-9 with TRBJ2-3; D unclear. The CDR3 runs to 12 residues. V shed 5 bases and J shed 5 bases, with 8 bases lying between them. CDR1 is SEHNR and CDR2 is FQNEAQ in the germline V gene (reference sequence). The CDR3 coding sequence is TGTGCCAGCAGCCCGCCGGGAGATACGCAGTATTTT. It codes for CASSPPGDTQYF. Together with reference TRBV7-9 and TRBJ2-3, the CDR3 gives the full variable domain: DTGVSQNPRHKITKRGQNVTFRCDPISEHNRLYWYRQTLGQGPEFLTYFQNEAQLEKSRLLSDRFSAERPKGSFSTLEIQRTEQGDSAMYLCASSPPGDTQYFGPGTRLTVL.

V usage is TRBV2 and J usage is TRBJ2-3; D unresolved. Trimming pared 4 bases from V and 1 base from J, leaving 3 bases between. Germline-derived CDR1 and CDR2 are SNHLY and FYNNEI. The CDR3 extends over 12 amino acids. The CDR3 region has the DNA TGTGCCAGCAGTGTCGGCACAGATACGCAGTATTTT. Translating it yields CASSVGTDTQYF.

The chain links TRBV6-5 to TRBJ1-5; 7 bases fit TRBD1. Trimming at V came to 4 bases and at J to 2 bases, leaving 5 bases not matched to a gene. The V gene's germline CDR1 is MNHEY and CDR2 SVGAGI. CDR3 length: 15 residues. The CDR3 DNA is TGTGCCAGCAGTTCCCTAGACAGGGGCAATCAGCCCCAGCATTTT. This sequence encodes CASSSLDRGNQPQHF.

The chain combines TRBV12-3 or TRBV12-4 with TRBJ2-1, with D hard to call. The CDR3 consists of 11 residues. V gave up 2 bases and J gave up 6 bases, with 2 bases separating them. As DNA, the CDR3 is TGTGCCAGCAGTTTACTCAATGAGCAGTTCTTC. Its translation is CASSLLNEQFF.

The chain has TRBV7-2 and TRBJ2-7, with 8 nucleotides matching TRBD1. The CDR3 runs to 17 residues. Germline V gives CDR1 SGHTA, CDR2 FQGNSA. The ends lost 0 bases at V and 0 bases at J; junction bases unmatched: 7. The CDR3 sequence is CASSLALGQGDSYEQYF. CDR3 sequence (DNA): TGTGCCAGCAGCTTAGCCCTTGGACAGGGAGACTCCTACGAGCAGTACTTC.

The genes are TRBV13 and TRBJ2-7; 8 positions agree with TRBD1. The CDR3 is 19 amino acids. Per germline, CDR1 PRHDT and CDR2 FYEKMQ (reference sequence). V gave up 6 bases and J gave up 0 bases; unmatched junction bases: 19. The CDR3 spells CASSRDRDRSFDSSYEQYF. CDR3 in DNA: TGTGCCAGCAGTCGAGACCGGGACAGGAGTTTCGATAGCTCCTACGAGCAGTACTTC.

The V and J genes are TRBV19 and TRBJ1-3, with a tentative D call TRBD1 (6 bases). The CDR3 extends over 14 amino acids. In germline, CDR1 is LNHDA, CDR2 SQIVND (reference sequence). V was clipped by 6 bases and J by 7 bases, with 16 bases between them. This chain's CDR3 is CASSLQGVGNTIYF. Written as DNA, the CDR3 is TGTGCCAGTAGCCTACAGGGAGTTGGCAACACCATATATTTT.

Comment on this clone: The germline gene is not matched at one end of the junction; a read error may be the cause. The chain couples TRBV4-1 to TRBJ2-7; 10 nucleotides match TRBD2. The CDR3 length is 18 residues. Per germline, CDR1 MGHRA and CDR2 YSYEKL. The CDR3 spells CASSLSALAGATNYEQCF. The CDR3 nucleotides are TGCGCCAGCAGCCTAAGTGCGCTAGCGGGAGCGACAAACTACGAGCAGTGCTTC.

The genes are TRBV7-3 and TRBJ2-1; 12 nucleotides line up with TRBD2. V lost 1 base and J lost 8; bases outside the gene matches: 9. Germline values: CDR1 SGHTA, CDR2 FQGTGA. This CDR3 spans 17 amino acids. The CDR3 spells CASSLMSTSGRYHEQFF. CDR3 coding DNA: TGTGCCAGCAGCTTAATGTCTACTAGCGGGAGGTACCATGAGCAGTTCTTC. Together with reference TRBV7-3 and TRBJ2-1, the CDR3 gives the full variable domain: GAGVSQTPSNKVTEKGKYVELRCDPISGHTALYWYRQSLGQGPEFLIYFQGTGAADDSGLPNDRFFAVRPEGSVSTLKIQRTERGDSAVYLCASSLMSTSGRYHEQFFGPGTRLTVL.

The sample holds a few counts of this clone. The J gene is TRBJ1-1, the V gene TRBV29-1, with D maybe TRBD1 (5 bases). The CDR3 extends over 11 amino acids. Germline V gene lookup returns CDR1 SQVTM and CDR2 ANQGSEA. Trimming pared 6 bases from V and 5 bases from J, leaving 10 bases between. CDR3 DNA sequence: TGCAGCGTGGGACTGATGACTGAAGCTTTCTTT. Translated, it gives CSVGLMTEAFF.

The chain carries TRBV12-3 or TRBV12-4 and TRBJ1-2; the D gene is possibly TRBD1 (5 bases). V dropped 7 bases and J dropped 7 bases, with 16 bases sitting between them. The CDR3 extends over 13 amino acids. The CDR3 protein is CASTLWGGSGYTF. In DNA, the CDR3 is TGTGCCAGCACCCTGTGGGGGGGAAGTGGCTACACCTTC.

J is TRBJ2-7 and V is TRBV7-2; possibly TRBD2 for D (7 bases). The CDR3 spans 18 residues. Trimming cost V 0 bases and J 0 bases, with 18 bases left between them. Germline CDR1 reads SGHTA; CDR2 reads FQGNSA. The CDR3 DNA reads TGTGCCAGCAGCTTAGCCGTGGGGGGGCGCAAGGACTCCTACGAGCAGTACTTC. As protein: CASSLAVGGRKDSYEQYF. The full variable domain, rest sourced from reference TRBV7-2 and TRBJ2-7, is GAGVSQSPSNKVTEKGKDVELRCDPISGHTALYWYRQSLGQGLEFLIYFQGNSAPDKSGLPSDRFSAERTGGSVSTLTIQRTQQEDSAVYLCASSLAVGGRKDSYEQYFGPGTRLTVT.

The chain carries TRBV4-3 and TRBJ2-5; perhaps TRBD2 as D (5 bases). V was shortened by 4 bases and J by 0 bases, with 12 bases between the two germline ends. Germline CDR1 is LGHNA and CDR2 is YSLEER. This CDR3 contains 15 residues. The CDR3 is CASSPFPRDQETQYF. In DNA form, the CDR3 reads TGCGCCAGCAGCCCCTTCCCGCGGGACCAAGAGACCCAGTACTTC.

The chain is built from TRBV7-2 and TRBJ1-3; 9 bases are shared with TRBD1. Germline V gene sequence: CDR1 SGHTA, CDR2 FQGNSA. The V segment lost 5 bases and the J segment 2 bases; nucleotides outside the gene matches: 7. The CDR3 extends over 16 amino acids. In nucleotides, the CDR3 is TGTGCCAGCAGCCCGACCCGGACAGGGGCTGGAAACACCATATATTTT. Translating gives CASSPTRTGAGNTIYF.

V and J are TRBV4-1 and TRBJ2-3, with D unresolved. The CDR3 has 13 amino acids. Germline-derived CDR1 and CDR2 are MGHRA and YSYEKL. V lost 0 bases and J lost 7, with 8 bases in between. DNA for the CDR3: TGCGCCAGCAGCCAAGAGGCAACGAATACGCAGTATTTT. Translating gives CASSQEATNTQYF.

This clone was detected once. The V call is TRBV6-6, the J call TRBJ2-7; D remains ambiguous. The germline V gene has CDR1 MNHNY and CDR2 SVGAGI (reference sequence). Deletions cut 2 bases from V and 5 bases from J, with 16 bases between. The CDR3 is 15 residues long. As DNA, the CDR3 is TGTGCCAGCAGTTACCCCTCCGCCAGGTCGCACGAGCAGTACTTC. Its protein is CASSYPSARSHEQYF.

This clone showed up just once. The chain links TRBV19 to TRBJ2-7; 9 nucleotides align to TRBD2. This CDR3 has 14 residues. Germline lookup yields CDR1 LNHDA and CDR2 SQIVND (reference sequence). J was trimmed by 5 bases and V by 6 bases; bases with no gene match: 8. The CDR3 DNA follows: TGTGCCAGTAGCCCGACTAGCGGTATGAACGAGCAGTACTTC. Translation gives CASSPTSGMNEQYF.